Below, one TCR beta chain is given with its context. The target antigen is unknown. CD45RO negativity and positive selection for CCR7 defined naive CD8 cells, a population that excluded terminally differentiated effector memory CD45RA+ cells. Trimming pared 3 bases from V and 11 bases from J, leaving 10 bases between. The CDR3 runs 11 residues. The germline CDR1 and CDR2 sequences are SNHLY and FYNNEI. Over several immunoSEQ plates, each subset's genomic DNA was distributed in even portions. Sequenced by immunoSEQ multiplex PCR; TCRdb stores in-frame clones only, minus some. The sample includes around 2,000,000 clones, less than 95% of them seen just once. This entry belongs to a study of shared clonotypes between healthy human individuals. Study observations and caveats: For sorted subsets, rarefaction showed incomplete sequencing despite large depth.

The origin of this receptor is a man aged 18 to 30 in good health. The sample taken for sequencing was naive CD8+ T cells sorted from blood. The chain employs TRBV2 and TRBJ1-1; possibly TRBD1 for D (6 bases). Written as DNA, the CDR3 is TGTGCCAGCAGTGACGCAGGGGTCGCTTTCTTT. Encoded protein: CASSDAGVAFF.